Listed below are T cell receptor beta chains from one sample, sequenced in a study of blood T cell repertoires in COVID-19. Profiled with immunoSEQ multiplex PCR; TCRdb holds only in-frame clones, not every one. The data contain more than 150,000 clones, around 89% of them singletons. Sequencing used peripheral blood. The receptors stem from a man in his fifties or sixties with acute or convalescent COVID-19. The CDR3 runs from the conserved cysteine through the conserved F or W. A D gene is named only where the DNA matches it firmly. Clone size is given for some rows only: seen once, a few or many times, or a class if the clone is expanded.

clone_size,d_call,v_call,j_call,cdr3_nt,cdr3_aa
few,NA,TRBV27,TRBJ1-4,TGTGCCAGCAGTTCACAGGGCCGGTCTAATGAAAAACTGTTTTTT,CASSSQGRSNEKLFF
NA,NA,TRBV5-5,TRBJ1-1,TGTGCCAGCAGCTACAACAGGGAAAACACTGAAGCTTTCTTT,CASSYNRENTEAFF
NA,TRBD1,TRBV10-3,TRBJ1-2,TGTGCCATCAGGGGGACAGGGGGAAGTCGATTCGATGGCTACACCTTC,CAIRGTGGSRFDGYTF
NA,NA,TRBV4-2,TRBJ2-7,TGTGCCAGCAGCCAAGACCCGACATCCTACGAGCAGTACTTC,CASSQDPTSYEQYF
NA,NA,TRBV7-9,TRBJ1-3,TGTGCCAGCAGCTTACAGGGAACTGGAAACACCATATATTTT,CASSLQGTGNTIYF
NA,NA,TRBV10-1,TRBJ2-3,TGCGCCAGCAGTGAGTTGACAGGTGGTACGCAGTATTTT,CASSELTGGTQYF
NA,NA,TRBV21-1,TRBJ2-5,TGTGCCAGCAGCAAACCCGGGAGGGTTGGGCACCGAGAGACCCAGTACTTC,CASSKPGRVGHRETQYF
few,NA,TRBV7-9,TRBJ1-6,TGTGCCAGCAGCTTAGGGGAGATTAATTCACCCCTCCACTTT,CASSLGEINSPLHF
once,TRBD2,TRBV7-9,TRBJ2-3,TGTGCCAGCAGCTTAGCAGGGGACTACACAGATACGCAGTATTTT,CASSLAGDYTDTQYF
NA,NA,TRBV2,TRBJ1-5,TGTGCCAGCAGTGGAGGGAGGGGCAATCAGCCCCAGCATTTT,CASSGGRGNQPQHF
NA,NA,TRBV4-2,TRBJ1-1,TGTGCCAGCAGGGCCCTGGGTGGGCAGGGGAACACTGAAGCTTTCTTT,CASRALGGQGNTEAFF
NA,TRBD1,TRBV7-9,TRBJ1-1,TGTGCCAGCAGCTCGGGACAGGGGAGGAGCACTGAAGCTTTCTTT,CASSSGQGRSTEAFF
few,NA,TRBV30,TRBJ1-6,TGTGCCTGGACTTACAGGGTCTATAATTCACCCCTCCACTTT,CAWTYRVYNSPLHF
NA,NA,TRBV6-2/TRBV6-3,TRBJ2-3,TGTGCCAGCAGTTCCTCTCCTCGCACAGATACGCAGTATTTT,CASSSSPRTDTQYF
few,TRBD1,TRBV11-3,TRBJ2-1,TGTGCCAGCAGCTTAGGGTCCCGGACAGGGGTAGAGAATGAGCAGTTCTTC,CASSLGSRTGVENEQFF
NA,NA,TRBV27,TRBJ2-7,TGTGCCAGCAGTTTTCCCCCAAACGAGCAGTACTTC,CASSFPPNEQYF
NA,TRBD2,TRBV30,TRBJ2-3,TGTGCCTGGAGAACGGTAGCGGGAGGGAGCACAGATACGCAGTATTTT,CAWRTVAGGSTDTQYF
NA,TRBD1,TRBV5-4,TRBJ2-1,TGTGCCAGCAGCTTCCTTGGACAGGCAGACGATAAGGAGCAGTTCTTC,CASSFLGQADDKEQFF
once,NA,TRBV14,TRBJ1-1,TGTGCCAGCAGCGGACAGCGGAACACTGAAGCTTTCTTT,CASSGQRNTEAFF
NA,NA,TRBV28,TRBJ2-1,TGTGCCAGCAGTCCCACCTACTCCTACAATGAGCAGTTCTTC,CASSPTYSYNEQFF
NA,TRBD1,TRBV9,TRBJ1-1,TGTGCCAGCAGCCCCCGGACAGGTTACACTGAAGCTTTCTTT,CASSPRTGYTEAFF
NA,NA,TRBV12-3/TRBV12-4,TRBJ2-7,TGTGCCAGCAGTAACCGCGGGGACCACGAGCAGTACTTC,CASSNRGDHEQYF
NA,NA,TRBV6-5,TRBJ2-1,TGTGCCAGCAGTTACACCTCCGGGGCAGGGGCGTATGAGCAGTTCTTC,CASSYTSGAGAYEQFF
NA,NA,TRBV28,TRBJ1-1,TGTGCCAGCAGTGTCGCGGACAGAGAGAACACTGAAGCTTTCTTT,CASSVADRENTEAFF